The subject of this entry is one T cell receptor beta chain. This CDR3 region has 14 residues. In germline, CDR1 is ENHRY, CDR2 SYGVKD. Trimming left V 7 bases short and J 10 bases short, with 19 bases between. What was amplified from RNA transcripts were TCR beta CDR3 regions. Primed by the HTBI set, a first-round RT-PCR was run on the TCR CDR3. TCRdb itself ran the multiplex PCR reads through MiXCR, one entry per CDR3 protein. Of fewer than 350,000 distinct CDR3 sequences listed, less than 15% are singletons. This sample is part of a study of T cells in Graves' hyperthyroidism and ophthalmopathy. Uncontrolled infection, other autoimmune disease, pregnancy or lactation led to exclusion.

The chain is built from TRBV10-3 and TRBJ1-4, with D hard to call. This clonotype was obtained from a woman in her thirties with Graves' hyperthyroidism that later progressed to Graves' ophthalmopathy. Specimen: blood. CDR3 bases: TGTGCCATCAAGGAACGGGTGGACGATGGAAAACTGTTTTTT. Protein product: CAIKERVDDGKLFF.